One sample yielded the 21 T cell receptor beta chains listed below, sequenced in a study of blood T cells in healthy people across ages. Combining a sample-barcoded 5' primer with a J-beta primer mix, a second PCR ran for roughly 6 to 12 cycles. TCRdb independently ran MiXCR on the 5' RACE reads; one entry per CDR3 protein. The top ten clones hold under 4% of a sample with some 800,000 distinct CDR3 sequences, 25% of them seen once. These data are also associated with another study on T cells of mothers and their children.

Sequenced: blood. Source of these receptors: a boy aged 10-17 years in good health.

In its sample, this clonotype was seen once. This rearrangement joins TRBV29-1 to TRBJ1-5, with TRBD1 matching over 7 bases. The germline CDR1 and CDR2 sequences are SQVTM and ANQGSEA. CDR3 length equals 15 residues. The trim removed 7 bases at V and 2 bases at J, leaving 11 bases unmatched. The CDR3 bases are TGCAGCGCTTCCCTCACGCAGGGGGGCAATCAGCCCCAGCATTTT. Amino acid sequence: CSASLTQGGNQPQHF.

This clonotype has a handful of counts. V is TRBV4-3 and J is TRBJ2-2; D gene ambiguous. The V end lost 0 bases, the J end lost 0 bases, and 8 bases lay between the germline ends. The CDR3 covers 16 residues. Germline lookup yields CDR1 LGHNA and CDR2 YSLEER. CDR3 residues: CASSQEWVANTGELFF. The CDR3 region has the DNA TGCGCCAGCAGCCAAGAGTGGGTCGCGAACACCGGGGAGCTGTTTTTT.

The chain has TRBV7-9 and TRBJ2-6, with TRBD2 identical over 7 bases. V trimming: 7 bases; J trimming: 2 bases; junction bases outside the gene matches: 5. The germline gives CDR1 SEHNR, CDR2 FQNEAQ (reference sequence). CDR3 length equals 15 residues. As DNA, the CDR3 is TGTGCCAGCAACCCACGGGGGGCTGGGGCCAACGTCCTGACTTTC. Protein product: CASNPRGAGANVLTF.

The chain links TRBV7-3 to TRBJ2-5; D possibly uses TRBD1 or TRBD2 (6 bases each). V was pared by 5 bases and J by 2 bases, with 15 bases between. The CDR3 has 15 amino acids. Germline CDR1 reads SGHTA; CDR2 reads FQGTGA. CDR3 region: CASSLRGDRQETQYF. The CDR3 region has the DNA TGTGCCAGCAGCCTTAGGGGGGATAGACAAGAGACCCAGTACTTC.

The genes are TRBV29-1 and TRBJ1-4; TRBD1 matches at 7 bases. The germline V gene has CDR1 SQVTM and CDR2 ANQGSEA. With 6 bases clipped from V and 3 bases from J, the junction kept 10 bases outside the gene matches. This CDR3 has 15 residues. In nucleotides, the CDR3 is TGCAGCGTATCCGACAGGGCTGAGTCTAATGAAAAACTGTTTTTT. Its translation is CSVSDRAESNEKLFF. The complete variable domain, with remaining parts taken from reference TRBV29-1 and TRBJ1-4, reads SAVISQKPSRDICQRGTSLTIQCQVDSQVTMMFWYRQQPGQSLTLIATANQGSEATYESGFVIDKFPISRPNLTFSTLTVSNMSPEDSSIYLCSVSDRAESNEKLFFGSGTQLSVL.

Here the CDR3 reads CSVAGSPYEQYF. DNA for the CDR3: TGCAGCGTTGCGGGGAGCCCCTACGAGCAGTACTTC. This rearrangement joins TRBV29-1 to TRBJ2-7; TRBD2 might be the D (5 bases). Per the germline V gene, CDR1 is SQVTM and CDR2 is ANQGSEA. Trimming shortened V by 4 bases and J by 2 bases, and 9 bases separated the two germline ends. This CDR3 has 12 residues.

This clonotype was recorded a few times. The CDR3 bases are TGTGCCAGCAGTTTAGGGTTCGGGGCACCCCACAATCAGCCCCAGCATTTT. Amino acids: CASSLGFGAPHNQPQHF. The J gene is TRBJ1-5, the V gene TRBV12-3 or TRBV12-4; possibly TRBD1 for D (5 bases). CDR3 size: 17 residues. Trimming left V 1 base short and J 3 bases short, with 16 bases between.

A few counts support this clonotype. This chain links TRBV7-9 with TRBJ1-1; tentative D call: TRBD1 (5 bases). V was cut by 0 bases and J by 3 bases, with 8 bases left in between. Germline V CDR1 and CDR2: SEHNR, FQNEAQ (reference sequence). The CDR3 totals 14 residues. CDR3 sequence: CASSLAGGYTEAFF. CDR3 nucleotides: TGTGCCAGCAGCTTAGCGGGGGGGTACACTGAAGCTTTCTTT.

This clonotype was observed a few times. The rearrangement joins TRBV29-1 to TRBJ2-2; no clear D. The V and J ends lost 4 bases and 5 bases respectively, with 5 bases between them. The germline V gene has CDR1 SQVTM and CDR2 ANQGSEA. The CDR3 length is 11 residues. In DNA form, the CDR3 reads TGCAGCGTTGTCTGGACCGGGGAGCTGTTTTTT. Protein sequence: CSVVWTGELFF.

The chain recombines TRBV28 with TRBJ2-2, with D tentatively TRBD2 (5 bases). CDR3 size: 14 residues. Per germline, CDR1 MDHEN and CDR2 SYDVKM. Trimming shortened V by 4 bases and J by 7 bases, and 13 bases separated the two germline ends. CDR3 nucleotides: TGTGCCAGCAGTTCGGACTTTCGAATCGGGGAGCTGTTTTTT. It encodes CASSSDFRIGELFF.

This chain connects TRBV9 to TRBJ2-5; 11 positions agree with TRBD2. This CDR3 spans 14 amino acids. V was clipped by 1 base and J by 11 bases; unmatched bases: 7. CDR1 SGDLS and CDR2 YYNGEE come from the germline V gene. CDR3 protein: CASSVSGLAVGQYF. The DNA for the CDR3 is TGTGCCAGCAGCGTATCGGGACTAGCGGTCGGGCAGTACTTC.

The table lists this clonotype with a few counts. V and J are TRBV7-8 and TRBJ1-2; tentative D call: TRBD1 (5 bases). This CDR3 is 16 amino acids long. V was cut by 5 bases and J by 0 bases, with 16 bases left in between. CDR1 and CDR2 (germline): SGHVS, FQNEAQ. The CDR3 nucleotides read TGTGCCAGCAGCCCCGGCGGGGGTTCTTCTAACTATGGCTACACCTTC. It codes for CASSPGGGSSNYGYTF.

The chain carries TRBV11-3 and TRBJ2-2; TRBD2 is a possible D gene (5 bases). V dropped 5 bases and J dropped 5 bases, with 24 bases sitting between them. Germline V lookup: CDR1 SGHNT, CDR2 YENEEA. This CDR3 spans 18 amino acids. Here the CDR3 DNA reads TGTGCCAGCAGCCCCCGGACGCCGATACCGGGAAGAACCGGGGAGCTGTTTTTT. This gives the protein CASSPRTPIPGRTGELFF.

This clonotype was seen only a few times. This chain uses TRBV12-3 or TRBV12-4 with TRBJ2-1; TRBD2 is a possible D gene (6 bases). V lost 2 bases and J 4 bases, leaving 12 bases between the germline ends. CDR3 length: 15 residues. The CDR3, as DNA: TGTGCCAGCAGTTTATTCCCCGGGAGTTACAATGAGCAGTTCTTC. Its translation is CASSLFPGSYNEQFF.

The chain carries TRBV29-1 and TRBJ1-5; tentative D call: TRBD1 (6 bases). CDR3 length equals 13 residues. Looked up from germline, CDR1 is SQVTM and CDR2 is ANQGSEA. V lost 4 bases and J lost 7, with 14 bases in between. The chain's CDR3 is CSVGAGVGQPQHF. The CDR3 DNA is TGCAGCGTTGGGGCAGGGGTTGGGCAGCCCCAGCATTTT.

J is TRBJ1-1 and V is TRBV9; weak D call: TRBD1 (5 bases). V was shortened by 2 bases and J by 1 base, with 12 bases between the two germline ends. CDR3 size: 15 residues. Germline loops: CDR1 SGDLS, CDR2 YYNGEE. In nucleotides, the CDR3 is TGTGCCAGCAGCGTGTATGGGGGAGGGAACACTGAAGCTTTCTTT. Its translation: CASSVYGGGNTEAFF.

In this sample, this clonotype turned up once. This chain connects TRBV12-3 or TRBV12-4 to TRBJ2-3; no clear D gene. The CDR3 runs to 17 residues. Trimming took 3 bases from V and 2 from J, leaving 18 bases between them. The chain's CDR3 is CASSFPEGFFNTDTQYF. For the CDR3, the DNA is TGTGCCAGCAGTTTCCCGGAAGGCTTTTTTAACACAGATACGCAGTATTTT.

This clonotype was detected only a few times. The V call is TRBV29-1, the J call TRBJ1-4; D call uncertain. This CDR3 has 13 amino acids. The V and J ends lost 4 bases and 8 bases respectively, with 14 bases between them. Germline-derived CDR1 and CDR2 are SQVTM and ANQGSEA. The CDR3 DNA reads TGCAGCGTTGCTTTCCCCACTGGGGAAAAACTGTTTTTT. This gives the protein CSVAFPTGEKLFF.

The chain has TRBV2 and TRBJ2-2; TRBD2 aligns across 12 bases. The germline gives CDR1 SNHLY, CDR2 FYNNEI. The V and J ends lost 8 bases and 5 bases, in that order; junction bases with no gene match: 6. This CDR3 has 15 residues. Here the CDR3 reads CASAGLAGRTGELFF. In DNA, the CDR3 is TGTGCCAGCGCTGGACTAGCGGGGAGGACCGGGGAGCTGTTTTTT.

This clonotype was counted a few times. The rearrangement links TRBV29-1 to TRBJ2-1; TRBD2 matches at 11 bases. The V segment lost 6 bases and the J segment 4 bases; nucleotides outside the gene matches: 8. The germline V gene encodes CDR1 SQVTM and CDR2 ANQGSEA. The CDR3 is made up of 15 amino acids. For the CDR3, the DNA is TGCAGCGTGAGACCGAGACTAGCGGGGTACAATGAGCAGTTCTTC. Amino acids: CSVRPRLAGYNEQFF.

CDR3 nucleotide sequence: TGCAGTGCCACGGAAGGACTCTTTCTGGGTACGCAGTATTTT. Its translation: CSATEGLFLGTQYF. The chain has TRBV20-1 and TRBJ2-3; D might be TRBD2 (5 bases). CDR1 and CDR2 from the germline V gene are DFQATT and SNEGSKA (reference sequence). The V and J ends lost 6 bases and 8 bases respectively, with 21 bases between them. The CDR3 runs to 14 residues.